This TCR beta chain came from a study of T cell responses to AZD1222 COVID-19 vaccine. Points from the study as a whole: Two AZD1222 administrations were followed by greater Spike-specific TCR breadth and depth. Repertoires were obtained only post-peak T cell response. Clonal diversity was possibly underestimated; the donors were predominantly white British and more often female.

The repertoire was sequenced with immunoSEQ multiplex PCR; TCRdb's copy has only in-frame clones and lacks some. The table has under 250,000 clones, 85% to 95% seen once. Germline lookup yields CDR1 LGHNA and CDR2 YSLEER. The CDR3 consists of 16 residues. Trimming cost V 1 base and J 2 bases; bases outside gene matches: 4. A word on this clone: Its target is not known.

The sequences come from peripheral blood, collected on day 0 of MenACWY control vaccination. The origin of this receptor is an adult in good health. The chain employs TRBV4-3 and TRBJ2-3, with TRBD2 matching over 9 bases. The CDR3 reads CASSQVASGDTDTQYF. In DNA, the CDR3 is TGCGCCAGCAGCCAAGTTGCTAGCGGGGACACAGATACGCAGTATTTT.